This is a list of T cell receptor beta chains from one sample in a study of cytotoxic CD8 clonotypes in ibrutinib-treated CLL. Generated by immunoSEQ multiplex PCR, the TCRdb table keeps only in-frame clones and is missing some. The data hold over 150,000 clones, with over 60% observed a single time. Sequencing used PBMCs, obtained after 24 months of ibrutinib treatment. The receptors were sampled from a human donor with chronic lymphocytic leukemia. Each CDR3 is given with its conserved first and last residue. A D gene is named only where the DNA matches it firmly. Clone size is given for some rows only: seen once, a few or many times, or a class if the clone is expanded.

few	TRBV7-3	TRBD1	TRBJ1-2	TGTGCCAGCAGCTCAGGGACAGGGGTGCGTGGCTACACCTTC	CASSSGTGVRGYTF
NA	TRBV2	NA	TRBJ2-7	TGTGCCAGCAGTAACGGCCACGAGCAGTACTTC	CASSNGHEQYF
NA	TRBV6-5	NA	TRBJ1-2	TGTGCCAGCAGTTACTTCGGGGACTATGGCTACACCTTC	CASSYFGDYGYTF
NA	TRBV7-8	TRBD1	TRBJ2-5	TGTGCCAGCAGCAGTGACAGGGGGTGGGAGACCCAGTACTTC	CASSSDRGWETQYF
NA	TRBV5-1	TRBD1	TRBJ2-3	TGCGCCAGCAGCTTGGAGCCCCGGACAGGGCCAGATACGCAGTATTTT	CASSLEPRTGPDTQYF
NA	TRBV27	NA	TRBJ1-5	TGTGCCAGCAGTTGGGGGGAGTCGGGTCAGCCCCAGCATTTT	CASSWGESGQPQHF
NA	TRBV4-2	NA	TRBJ2-2	TGTGCCAGCAGCCCCCCACTAGGGACCACAGCGAACACCGGGGAGCTGTTTTTT	CASSPPLGTTANTGELFF
NA	TRBV5-1	TRBD2	TRBJ2-1	TGCGCCAGCAGCCCGATGGGGACTACCTCCTACAATGAGCAGTTCTTC	CASSPMGTTSYNEQFF
NA	TRBV7-3	NA	TRBJ2-5	TGTGCCAGCAGCTTAGTTGTAGGGGTTGAGACCCAGTACTTC	CASSLVVGVETQYF
few	TRBV21-1	NA	TRBJ2-1	TGTGCCACCAAGCGACTAGCGGCCCACAATGAGCAGTTCTTC	CATKRLAAHNEQFF
few	TRBV10-2	NA	TRBJ2-2	TGCGCCAGCAGTTACACTGGGTCCGGGGAGCTGTTTTTT	CASSYTGSGELFF